The T cell receptor beta chain described here comes from a study of T cells after yellow fever vaccination. TCRdb analysed the 5' RACE reads with MiXCR anew, one entry per CDR3 protein. The repertoire holds about 50,000 distinct CDR3 sequences, less than 9% seen once, with 28% in the top ten. Trimming removed 4 bases at V and 10 bases at J, with 11 bases between. This CDR3 has 12 residues. Germline values: CDR1 SEHNR, CDR2 FQNEAQ (reference sequence). In this sample, this clonotype turned up many times. The chain has TRBV7-9 and TRBJ2-1; D might be TRBD2 (6 bases). This receptor was taken from a man aged 18 to 30 who received the YFV17D yellow fever vaccine. Specimen: CD8+ T cells sorted from PBMCs, collected roughly 14 days after the first yellow fever vaccination. The CDR3 loop reads CASSWDWFEQFF. CDR3 DNA: TGTGCCAGCAGCTGGGACTGGTTCGAGCAGTTCTTC.